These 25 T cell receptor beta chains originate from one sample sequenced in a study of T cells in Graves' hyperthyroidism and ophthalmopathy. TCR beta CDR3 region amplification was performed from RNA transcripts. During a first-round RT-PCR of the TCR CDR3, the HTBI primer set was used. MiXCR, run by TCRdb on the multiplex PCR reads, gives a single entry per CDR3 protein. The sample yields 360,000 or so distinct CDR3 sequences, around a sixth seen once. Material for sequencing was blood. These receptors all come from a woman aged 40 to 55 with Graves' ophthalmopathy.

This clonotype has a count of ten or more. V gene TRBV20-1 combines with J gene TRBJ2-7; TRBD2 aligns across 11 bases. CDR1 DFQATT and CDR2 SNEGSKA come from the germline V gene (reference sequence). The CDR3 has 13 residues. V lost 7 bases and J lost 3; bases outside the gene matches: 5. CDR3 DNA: TGCAGTGTTACTAGCGGGAGCCACTACGAGCAGTACTTC. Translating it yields CSVTSGSHYEQYF.

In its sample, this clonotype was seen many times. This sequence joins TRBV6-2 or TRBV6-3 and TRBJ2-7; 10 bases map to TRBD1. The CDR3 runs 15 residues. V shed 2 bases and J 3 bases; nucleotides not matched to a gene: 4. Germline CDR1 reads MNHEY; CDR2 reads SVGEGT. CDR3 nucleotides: TGTGCCAGCAGTTACCGTGGGACAGGGGTCTACGAGCAGTACTTC. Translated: CASSYRGTGVYEQYF.

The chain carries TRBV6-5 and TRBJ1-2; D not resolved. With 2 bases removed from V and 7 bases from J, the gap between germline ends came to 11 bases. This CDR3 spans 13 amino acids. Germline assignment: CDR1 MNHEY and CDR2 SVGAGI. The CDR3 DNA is TGTGCCAGCAGTTACCCCCGAGAGGTTGGCTACACCTTC. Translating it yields CASSYPREVGYTF.

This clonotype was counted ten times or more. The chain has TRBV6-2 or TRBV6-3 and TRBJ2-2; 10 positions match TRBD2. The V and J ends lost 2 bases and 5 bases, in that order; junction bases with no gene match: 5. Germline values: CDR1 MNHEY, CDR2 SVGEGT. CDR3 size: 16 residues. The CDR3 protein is CASSYEASGSTGELFF. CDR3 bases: TGTGCCAGCAGTTACGAGGCTAGCGGGAGTACCGGGGAGCTGTTTTTT.

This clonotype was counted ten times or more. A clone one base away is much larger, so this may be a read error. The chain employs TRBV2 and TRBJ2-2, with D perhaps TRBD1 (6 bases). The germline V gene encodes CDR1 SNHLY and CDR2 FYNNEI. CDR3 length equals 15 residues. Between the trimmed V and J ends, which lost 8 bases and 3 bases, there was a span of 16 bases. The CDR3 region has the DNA TGTGCCAGCGTGGATGGGACATCATACACCGGGGAGCTGTTTTTT. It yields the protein CASVDGTSYTGELFF.

CDR3 sequence: CASIRQTIYGYTF. CDR3 in DNA: TGTGCCAGCATTAGACAGACTATTTATGGCTACACCTTC. The chain couples TRBV2 to TRBJ1-2; TRBD1 is a possible D gene (5 bases). Germline V CDR1 and CDR2: SNHLY, FYNNEI. The length of the CDR3 is 13 residues. V lost 7 bases to trimming and J lost 5 bases, with 14 bases between them.

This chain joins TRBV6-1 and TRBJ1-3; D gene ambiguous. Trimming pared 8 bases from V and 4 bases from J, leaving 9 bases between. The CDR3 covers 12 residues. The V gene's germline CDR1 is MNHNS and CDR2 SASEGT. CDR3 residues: CASSDLGNTIYF. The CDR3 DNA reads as TGTGCCAGCTCGGACCTCGGAAACACCATATATTTT.

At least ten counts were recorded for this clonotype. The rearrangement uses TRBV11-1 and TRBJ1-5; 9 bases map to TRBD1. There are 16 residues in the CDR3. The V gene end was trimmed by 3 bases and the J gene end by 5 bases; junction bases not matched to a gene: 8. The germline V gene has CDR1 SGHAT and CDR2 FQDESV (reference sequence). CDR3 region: CASSLGQGRIDQPQHF. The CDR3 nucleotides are TGTGCCAGCAGCTTGGGACAGGGTAGGATTGATCAGCCCCAGCATTTT.

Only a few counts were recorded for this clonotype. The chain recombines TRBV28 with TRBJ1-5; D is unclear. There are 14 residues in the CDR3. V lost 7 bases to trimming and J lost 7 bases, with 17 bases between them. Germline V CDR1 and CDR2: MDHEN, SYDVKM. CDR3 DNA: TGTGCCAGCAATCTTATAATCCCTGGACAGCCCCAGCATTTT. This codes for CASNLIIPGQPQHF.

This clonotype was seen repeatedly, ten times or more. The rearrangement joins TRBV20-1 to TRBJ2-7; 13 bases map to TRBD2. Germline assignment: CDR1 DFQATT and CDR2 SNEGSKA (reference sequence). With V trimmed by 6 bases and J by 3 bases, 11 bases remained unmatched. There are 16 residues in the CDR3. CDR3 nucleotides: TGCAGTGCAGTTGGGGTGGGACTAGCGGGGAACTACGAGCAGTACTTC. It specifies CSAVGVGLAGNYEQYF.

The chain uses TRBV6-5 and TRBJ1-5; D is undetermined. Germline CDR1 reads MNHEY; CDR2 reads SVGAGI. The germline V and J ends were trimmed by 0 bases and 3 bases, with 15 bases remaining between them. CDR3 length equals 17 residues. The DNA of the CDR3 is TGTGCCAGCAGTTACTCGATCCCCCAGGAACCCAATCAGCCCCAGCATTTT. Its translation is CASSYSIPQEPNQPQHF.

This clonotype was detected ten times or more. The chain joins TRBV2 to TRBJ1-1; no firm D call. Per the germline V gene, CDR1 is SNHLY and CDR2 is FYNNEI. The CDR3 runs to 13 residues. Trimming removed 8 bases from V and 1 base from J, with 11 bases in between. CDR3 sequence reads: CASRRISNTEAFF. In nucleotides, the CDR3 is TGTGCCAGCCGACGGATTTCGAACACTGAAGCTTTCTTT.

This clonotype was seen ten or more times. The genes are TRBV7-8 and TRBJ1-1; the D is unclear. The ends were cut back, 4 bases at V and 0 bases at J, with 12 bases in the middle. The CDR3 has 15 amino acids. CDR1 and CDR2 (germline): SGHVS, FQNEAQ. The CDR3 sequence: CASSSVVLLNTEAFF. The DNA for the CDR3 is TGTGCCAGCAGCTCCGTAGTACTTCTGAACACTGAAGCTTTCTTT.

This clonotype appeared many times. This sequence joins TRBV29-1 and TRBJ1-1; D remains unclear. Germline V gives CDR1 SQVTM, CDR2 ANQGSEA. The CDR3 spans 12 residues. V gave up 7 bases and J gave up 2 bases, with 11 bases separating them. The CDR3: CSALRANTEAFF. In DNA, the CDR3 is TGCAGCGCCCTACGGGCTAACACTGAAGCTTTCTTT. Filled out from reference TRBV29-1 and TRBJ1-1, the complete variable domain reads SAVISQKPSRDICQRGTSLTIQCQVDSQVTMMFWYRQQPGQSLTLIATANQGSEATYESGFVIDKFPISRPNLTFSTLTVSNMSPEDSSIYLCSALRANTEAFFGQGTRLTVV.

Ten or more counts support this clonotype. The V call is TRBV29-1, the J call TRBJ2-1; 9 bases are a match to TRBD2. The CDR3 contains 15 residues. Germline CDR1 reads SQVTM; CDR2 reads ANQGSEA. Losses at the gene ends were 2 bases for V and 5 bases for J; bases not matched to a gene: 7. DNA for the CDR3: TGCAGCGTTGAAAAGGTTGCGGGAGGGGACAATGAGCAGTTCTTC. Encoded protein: CSVEKVAGGDNEQFF.

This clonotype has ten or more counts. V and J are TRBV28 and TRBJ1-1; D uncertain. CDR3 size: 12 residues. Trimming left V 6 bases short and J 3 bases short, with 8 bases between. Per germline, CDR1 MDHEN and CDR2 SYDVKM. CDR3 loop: CASRADDTEAFF. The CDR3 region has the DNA TGTGCCAGCAGGGCTGATGACACTGAAGCTTTCTTT.

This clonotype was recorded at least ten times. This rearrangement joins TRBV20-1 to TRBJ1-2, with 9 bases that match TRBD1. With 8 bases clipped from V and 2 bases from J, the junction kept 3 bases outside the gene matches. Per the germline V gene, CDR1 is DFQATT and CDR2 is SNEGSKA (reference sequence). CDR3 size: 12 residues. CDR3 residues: CSPGTGNYGYTF. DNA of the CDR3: TGCAGTCCAGGGACAGGGAACTATGGCTACACCTTC.

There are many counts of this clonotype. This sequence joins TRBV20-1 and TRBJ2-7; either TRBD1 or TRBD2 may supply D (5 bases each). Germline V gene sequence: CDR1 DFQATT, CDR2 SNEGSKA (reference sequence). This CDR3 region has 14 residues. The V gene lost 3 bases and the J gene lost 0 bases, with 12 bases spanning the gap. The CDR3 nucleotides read TGCAGTGCTAGTATCGGGACCTTCTCCTACGAGCAGTACTTC. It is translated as CSASIGTFSYEQYF.

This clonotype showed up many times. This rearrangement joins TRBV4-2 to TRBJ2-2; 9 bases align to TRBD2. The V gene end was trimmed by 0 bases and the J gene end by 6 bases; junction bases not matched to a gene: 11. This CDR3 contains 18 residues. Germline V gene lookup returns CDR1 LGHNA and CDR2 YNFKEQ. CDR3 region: CASSQEGWSSGSAGELFF. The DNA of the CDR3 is TGTGCCAGCAGCCAAGAAGGCTGGAGTAGCGGGAGTGCCGGGGAGCTGTTTTTT.

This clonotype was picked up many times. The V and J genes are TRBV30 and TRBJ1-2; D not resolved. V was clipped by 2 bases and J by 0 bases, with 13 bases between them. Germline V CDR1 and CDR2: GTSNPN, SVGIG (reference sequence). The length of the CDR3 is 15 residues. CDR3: CAWSSTGLANYGYTF. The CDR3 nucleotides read TGTGCCTGGAGTTCCACCGGGTTAGCTAACTATGGCTACACCTTC.

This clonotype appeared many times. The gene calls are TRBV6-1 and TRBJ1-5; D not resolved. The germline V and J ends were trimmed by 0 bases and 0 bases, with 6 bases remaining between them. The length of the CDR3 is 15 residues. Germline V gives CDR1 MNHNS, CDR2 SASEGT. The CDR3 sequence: CASSEAIRSNQPQHF. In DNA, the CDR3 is TGTGCCAGCAGTGAAGCGATCCGTAGCAATCAGCCCCAGCATTTT.

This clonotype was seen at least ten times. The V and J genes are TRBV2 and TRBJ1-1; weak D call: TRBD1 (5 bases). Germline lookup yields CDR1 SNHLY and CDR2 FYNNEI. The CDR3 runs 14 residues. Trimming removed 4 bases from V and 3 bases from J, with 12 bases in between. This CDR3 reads CASSVWRGDTEAFF. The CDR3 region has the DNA TGTGCCAGCAGTGTGTGGCGGGGGGACACTGAAGCTTTCTTT.

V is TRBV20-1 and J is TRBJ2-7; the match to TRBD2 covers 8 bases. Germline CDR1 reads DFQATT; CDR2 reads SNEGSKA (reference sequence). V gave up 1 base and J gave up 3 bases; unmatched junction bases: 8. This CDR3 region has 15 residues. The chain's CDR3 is CSARGPIAGNYEQYF. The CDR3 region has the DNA TGCAGTGCTAGAGGCCCTATAGCGGGAAACTACGAGCAGTACTTC.

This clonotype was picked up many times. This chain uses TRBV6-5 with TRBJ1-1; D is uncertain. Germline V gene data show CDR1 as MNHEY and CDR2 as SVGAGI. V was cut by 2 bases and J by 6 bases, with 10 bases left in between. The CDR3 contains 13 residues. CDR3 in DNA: TGTGCCAGCAGTTACGGGGTAGGCGCTGAAGCTTTCTTT. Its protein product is CASSYGVGAEAFF.

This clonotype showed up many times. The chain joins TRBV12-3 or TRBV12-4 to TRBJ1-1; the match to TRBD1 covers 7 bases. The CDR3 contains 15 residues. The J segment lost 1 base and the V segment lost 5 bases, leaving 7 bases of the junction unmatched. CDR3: CASSPIQGRNTEAFF. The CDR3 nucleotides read TGTGCCAGCAGTCCTATACAGGGGAGGAACACTGAAGCTTTCTTT.